These 24 T cell receptor beta chains were all obtained from the same sample, sequenced in a study of beta chain features in type 1 diabetes. All of the isolated RNA was reverse transcribed, so expressed TCRB transcripts were sequenced. The protocol was immunoSEQ multiplex PCR, while the TCRdb copy is restricted to in-frame clones and leaves out a portion. Here the sample spans under 500,000 clones, 30% being singletons. Specimen: naive CD4+ T cells from blood. The receptors were gathered from a man aged 18-30 years in good health.

This clone showed up just a few times. The rearrangement joins TRBV5-4 to TRBJ2-5; 10 bases line up with TRBD2. The CDR3 runs to 15 residues. In germline, CDR1 is SGHNT, CDR2 YYREEE (reference sequence). The J segment lost 3 bases and the V segment lost 4 bases, leaving 6 bases of the junction unmatched. The CDR3 is CASSNVLAGEETQYF. The CDR3 nucleotides are TGTGCCAGCAGCAACGTTCTAGCGGGAGAAGAGACCCAGTACTTC.

Worth noting for this clone: Other DNA sequences in the same sample also yield this CDR3. The CDR3, as DNA: TGTGCCAGCAGCGCCGGGACTAGCGGGAGATACAATGAGCAGTTCTTC. This encodes CASSAGTSGRYNEQFF. The chain recombines TRBV9 with TRBJ2-1, with 14 bases lining up with TRBD2. Germline CDR1 SGDLS, CDR2 YYNGEE. V trimming: 3 bases; J trimming: 4 bases; junction bases outside the gene matches: 3. This CDR3 is built from 16 residues. Variable domain in full (rest from reference TRBV9 and TRBJ2-1): DSGVTQTPKHLITATGQRVTLRCSPRSGDLSVYWYQQSLDQGLQFLIQYYNGEERAKGNILERFSAQQFPDLHSELNLSSLELGDSALYFCASSAGTSGRYNEQFFGPGTRLTVL.

The rearrangement uses TRBV29-1 and TRBJ1-3; D call uncertain. Germline loops: CDR1 SQVTM, CDR2 ANQGSEA. Trimming shortened V by 2 bases and J by 0 bases, and 8 bases separated the two germline ends. This CDR3 contains 14 residues. The CDR3 is CSVELGSSGNTIYF. In DNA, the CDR3 is TGCAGCGTTGAACTGGGCAGCTCTGGAAACACCATATATTTT.

This clone turned up a few times. The rearrangement links TRBV21-1 to TRBJ1-5; the table's D gene call, TRBD1, was not cross checked with the DNA. TRBV21-1 is a pseudogene. CDR3 length: 15 residues. The CDR3 coding sequence is TGTGCCAGCAGCAACGGGGACAGGGAAAATCAGCCCCAGCATTTT. Protein sequence: CASSNGDRENQPQHF.

In this sample, this clone turned up a few times. The J gene is TRBJ1-1, the V gene TRBV14; 8 bases align to TRBD1. This CDR3 is 13 amino acids long. Germline V gene lookup returns CDR1 SGHDN and CDR2 FVKESK. Trimming removed 2 bases from V and 8 bases from J; junction bases left unmatched: 4. The CDR3 DNA reads TGTGCCAGCAGCCAAATAAGGACAGGGGAAGCTTTCTTT. Translated: CASSQIRTGEAFF.

The chain uses TRBV2 and TRBJ2-1, with D perhaps given as TRBD1 or TRBD2 (6 bases each). The CDR3 consists of 13 residues. CDR1 SNHLY and CDR2 FYNNEI come from the germline V gene. Trimming pared 7 bases from V and 8 bases from J, leaving 15 bases between. Here the CDR3 DNA reads TGTGCCAGCAAAAGGACGGGGGCCGATGAGCAGTTCTTC. As protein: CASKRTGADEQFF. The full variable domain, with the rest looked up from reference TRBV2 and TRBJ2-1, is EPEVTQTPSHQVTQMGQEVILRCVPISNHLYFYWYRQILGQKVEFLVSFYNNEISEKSEIFDDQFSVERPDGSNFTLKIRSTKLEDSAMYFCASKRTGADEQFFGPGTRLTVL.

In this sample, this clone turned up a few times. The chain carries TRBV5-1 and TRBJ2-1, with no clear D. Germline CDR1 is SGHRS and CDR2 is YFSETQ. CDR3 size: 16 residues. V lost 0 bases to trimming and J lost 6 bases, with 16 bases between them. The DNA of the CDR3 is TGCGCCAGCAGCTTGGCCGAAAGGGCCGCAGGCAATGAGCAGTTCTTC. It specifies CASSLAERAAGNEQFF.

The chain employs TRBV9 and TRBJ2-1, with TRBD2 as a possible D gene (6 bases). V was clipped by 2 bases and J by 2 bases, with 11 bases between them. The CDR3 has 15 amino acids. CDR1 is SGDLS, CDR2 YYNGEE, per germline. The chain's CDR3 is CASSVGSSAYNEQFF. DNA of the CDR3: TGTGCCAGCAGCGTTGGTTCTAGCGCCTACAATGAGCAGTTCTTC.

The chain recombines TRBV9 with TRBJ2-1; 9 bases are a match to TRBD2. Germline CDR1 and CDR2: SGDLS and YYNGEE. This CDR3 has 15 amino acids. After removal of 0 bases from V and 6 bases from J, the junction contained 4 bases not matched to a gene. The CDR3 region has the DNA TGTGCCAGCAGCGTAGGCGGGAGGGCCTTCAATGAGCAGTTCTTC. This gives the protein CASSVGGRAFNEQFF.

This clone appeared a few times. This chain links TRBV28 with TRBJ2-1; D is undetermined. This CDR3 is 11 amino acids long. Germline V gene sequence: CDR1 MDHEN, CDR2 SYDVKM. V gave up 7 bases and J gave up 10 bases, with 11 bases separating them. The CDR3 here is CASTRTLEQFF. The CDR3 DNA reads as TGTGCCAGCACCAGGACGCTAGAGCAGTTCTTC.

This chain joins TRBV6-5 and TRBJ2-5; D may be TRBD2 (5 bases). The V and J ends lost 2 bases and 5 bases respectively, with 15 bases between them. The CDR3 consists of 15 residues. Germline V gives CDR1 MNHEY, CDR2 SVGAGI. In DNA form, the CDR3 reads TGTGCCAGCAGTTACGCGGACGCCAGAGGGGAGACCCAGTACTTC. This translates into CASSYADARGETQYF.

The rearrangement uses TRBV7-2 and TRBJ2-7; 10 bases fit TRBD2. J lost 0 bases, V lost 5 bases, and 4 bases had no gene match. The CDR3 loop spans 15 amino acids. Per germline, CDR1 SGHTA and CDR2 FQGNSA. CDR3 residues: CASSPTSGPSYEQYF. CDR3 nucleotides: TGTGCCAGCAGCCCGACTAGCGGGCCCTCCTACGAGCAGTACTTC.

This clone occurred a few times. The rearrangement uses TRBV30 and TRBJ2-1; D may correspond to TRBD1 or TRBD2 (5 bases each). Trimming removed 4 bases at V and 6 bases at J, with 13 bases between. CDR1 GTSNPN and CDR2 SVGIG come from the germline V gene (reference sequence). The CDR3 is 13 residues long. In nucleotides, the CDR3 is TGTGCCTGGACACCGGGGCGGGCCAATGAGCAGTTCTTC. Protein sequence: CAWTPGRANEQFF.

The chain has TRBV29-1 and TRBJ2-5, with 7 bases aligning to TRBD1. Trimming took 0 bases from V and 0 from J; bases not matched to a gene: 10. The CDR3 is 17 residues long. Germline loops: CDR1 SQVTM, CDR2 ANQGSEA. CDR3 DNA sequence: TGCAGCGTTGAAGATCGGGGACAGAGAGGGTACCAAGAGACCCAGTACTTC. Translation gives CSVEDRGQRGYQETQYF.

The rearrangement uses TRBV7-9 and TRBJ1-3; D gene unclear. This CDR3 region has 15 residues. V lost 1 base and J 0 bases, leaving 7 bases between the germline ends. Germline-derived CDR1 and CDR2 are SEHNR and FQNEAQ (reference sequence). CDR3 DNA sequence: TGTGCCAGCAGCTTAGGGTCGAGCTCTGGAAACACCATATATTTT. It codes for CASSLGSSSGNTIYF. Together with reference TRBV7-9 and TRBJ1-3, the CDR3 gives the full variable domain: DTGVSQNPRHKITKRGQNVTFRCDPISEHNRLYWYRQTLGQGPEFLTYFQNEAQLEKSRLLSDRFSAERPKGSFSTLEIQRTEQGDSAMYLCASSLGSSSGNTIYFGEGSWLTVV.

This clone was recorded a few times. V usage is TRBV7-2 and J usage is TRBJ2-7; tentatively, D is TRBD1 (5 bases). The CDR3 contains 14 residues. Trimming cost V 1 base and J 2 bases, with 9 bases left between them. Germline CDR1 SGHTA, CDR2 FQGNSA. The CDR3 spells CASSLDQGTYEQYF. CDR3 sequence (DNA): TGTGCCAGCAGCTTAGACCAGGGTACCTACGAGCAGTACTTC. Full variable domain (rest looked up from reference TRBV7-2 and TRBJ2-7): GAGVSQSPSNKVTEKGKDVELRCDPISGHTALYWYRQSLGQGLEFLIYFQGNSAPDKSGLPSDRFSAERTGGSVSTLTIQRTQQEDSAVYLCASSLDQGTYEQYFGPGTRLTVT.

Worth noting for this clone: The sample holds other DNA sequences that translate to the same CDR3. The chain carries TRBV29-1 and TRBJ2-3, with no clear D. The V gene lost 0 bases and the J gene lost 3 bases, with 4 bases spanning the gap. Per the germline V gene, CDR1 is SQVTM and CDR2 is ANQGSEA. This CDR3 is built from 12 residues. CDR3 DNA: TGCAGCGTTGAAGATGGGACAGATACGCAGTATTTT. This translates into CSVEDGTDTQYF.

The chain couples TRBV5-4 to TRBJ2-3; 8 bases are a match to TRBD1. This CDR3 comprises 14 residues. J lost 4 bases, V lost 4 bases, and 5 bases had no gene match. CDR1 and CDR2 (germline): SGHNT, YYREEE (reference sequence). The CDR3 DNA is TGTGCCAGCAGCCCGGACAGGGAGGCAGATACGCAGTATTTT. Translated, it gives CASSPDREADTQYF.

Only a few counts were recorded for this clone. The gene calls are TRBV5-4 and TRBJ2-5, with D tentatively TRBD2 (6 bases). Germline values: CDR1 SGHNT, CDR2 YYREEE (reference sequence). V gave up 6 bases and J gave up 5 bases, with 14 bases separating them. The CDR3 sequence is 13 residues long. CDR3 sequence (DNA): TGTGCCAGCACCCGGGCGGGATGGGAGACCCAGTACTTC. Protein sequence: CASTRAGWETQYF.

The sample holds a few counts of this clone. The chain has TRBV9 and TRBJ2-1; 9 bases align to TRBD2. The CDR3 loop spans 17 amino acids. Looked up from germline, CDR1 is SGDLS and CDR2 is YYNGEE. V gave up 4 bases and J gave up 0 bases; unmatched junction bases: 8. The CDR3, as DNA: TGTGCCAGCAGCATGGTTAGCGGGAGTCCCTCCTACAATGAGCAGTTCTTC. It translates to CASSMVSGSPSYNEQFF.

The chain is built from TRBV28 and TRBJ2-7, with 8 bases lining up with TRBD2. The CDR3 sequence is 16 residues long. Germline CDR1 and CDR2: MDHEN and SYDVKM. J lost 4 bases, V lost 5 bases, and 13 bases had no gene match. This CDR3 reads CASSPPGGGRLYEQYF. CDR3 sequence (DNA): TGTGCCAGCAGTCCCCCAGGCGGGGGGAGGTTGTACGAGCAGTACTTC.

This chain connects TRBV10-3 to TRBJ2-5; TRBD2 matches at 10 bases. The CDR3 spans 15 residues. CDR1 and CDR2 from the germline V gene are ENHRY and SYGVKD. V shed 2 bases, J shed 0 bases, and the junction held 0 bases outside the gene matches. The chain's CDR3 is CAISELAGDQETQYF. In DNA form, the CDR3 reads TGTGCCATCAGTGAGCTAGCGGGGGACCAAGAGACCCAGTACTTC.

This clone was seen more than once but under ten times. The chain has TRBV7-8 and TRBJ2-2, with TRBD1 matching over 10 bases. Losses at the gene ends were 5 bases for V and 6 bases for J; bases not matched to a gene: 12. Germline loops: CDR1 SGHVS, CDR2 FQNEAQ. The CDR3 sequence is 17 residues long. The DNA for the CDR3 is TGTGCCAGCAGCCGCCTCCCAGGGACAGGGGCAGCCGGGGAGCTGTTTTTT. It codes for CASSRLPGTGAAGELFF.

The chain uses TRBV6-5 and TRBJ2-1, with 12 bases lining up with TRBD2. Per the germline V gene, CDR1 is MNHEY and CDR2 is SVGAGI. The CDR3 sequence is 15 residues long. J gave up 4 bases and V 6 bases, and 4 bases lay outside the gene matches. This CDR3 is CASRQLAGGYNEQFF. The CDR3 nucleotides read TGTGCCAGCAGACAACTAGCGGGAGGTTACAATGAGCAGTTCTTC.